A single sample is the source of the 2 T cell receptor beta chains below, sequenced in a study of T cell responses to AZD1222 COVID-19 vaccine (dated by TCRdb to the early 2020s). The library was generated by the immunoSEQ multiplex PCR assay. This immuneACCESS table, as held by TCRdb, lists in-frame sequences with V and J called but not all clones. Of the missing ones, under half trace to an unresolved V gene in checked studies; the others have no known cause. The sample contains 180,000 or so clones, around 90% of them found a single time. Approximately 1.9% of the sample is in the top ten clones. The sample's time point label is to be understood as: about 28 days (+/-7) after the second vaccine dose. This material consisted of peripheral blood, taken 28 days after the second AZD1222 dose. These receptors originate from an adult who received the AZD1222 COVID-19 vaccine.

The CDR3 nucleotides are TGTGCCAGCAGCCCGGCCTCTAGCGGTTCTTTCCGGGGTGAGCAGTTCTTC. Amino acids: CASSPASSGSFRGEQFF. The chain joins TRBV9 to TRBJ2-1; TRBD2 matches 7 bases. CDR1 SGDLS and CDR2 YYNGEE come from the germline V gene. CDR3 length: 17 amino acids. V gave up 4 bases and J gave up 9 bases; unmatched junction bases: 19.

This chain uses TRBV4-2 with TRBJ2-3; TRBD2 matches 10 bases. CDR3 length equals 18 residues. Looked up from germline, CDR1 is LGHNA and CDR2 is YNFKEQ. V lost 1 base and J lost 2; bases outside the gene matches: 9. As DNA, the CDR3 is TGTGCCAGCAGCCAAGGGGACGGACTAGCGGCAAACACAGATACGCAGTATTTT. It is translated as CASSQGDGLAANTDTQYF.